Listed here are 11 T cell receptor beta chains from one sample, sequenced in a study of shared clonotypes between healthy human individuals (dated by TCRdb to the early 2020s). Library method: the immunoSEQ multiplex PCR assay. Not all clones reach the TCRdb copy of this immuneACCESS table, which keeps in-frame sequences only. Checked studies attribute under half of the gap to unresolved V genes and leave the rest unexplained. Within this sample are 1 million to 1.2 million clones, with approximately 75% of them counted one time only. The ten largest clones take up roughly 0.83% of the sample. Material: memory CD4+ T cells from PBMCs. The cell subset or site label for this specimen denotes: CD45RA-negative fraction. These TCRs come from a young man in good health. Some clones in this sample may be carry-over from other donors' samples.

This sequence joins TRBV9 and TRBJ1-3; D is uncertain. The germline gives CDR1 SGDLS, CDR2 YYNGEE. This CDR3 has 14 residues. Trimming stripped 4 bases from V and 2 bases from J, with 10 bases between. The CDR3 loop is CASSPRGPGNTIYF. For the CDR3, the DNA is TGTGCCAGCAGCCCGAGAGGGCCTGGAAACACCATATATTTT.

V usage is TRBV29-1 and J usage is TRBJ2-7; TRBD1 is a possible D gene (5 bases). The germline V gene encodes CDR1 SQVTM and CDR2 ANQGSEA. The CDR3 is 14 residues long. V lost 6 bases, J lost 3 bases, and 18 bases lay in between. The CDR3 DNA sequence: TGCAGCGTCATTAGCAGGGAAAGTAACTACGAGCAGTACTTC. It encodes CSVISRESNYEQYF.

The sample holds a few counts of this clone. V and J are TRBV6-1 and TRBJ1-5; D is ambiguous. V was cut by 4 bases and J by 5 bases, with 12 bases left in between. The CDR3 has 14 amino acids. Germline V gives CDR1 MNHNS, CDR2 SASEGT. CDR3 loop: CASSAAAGYQPQHF. Written as DNA, the CDR3 is TGTGCCAGCAGTGCCGCGGCGGGATATCAGCCCCAGCATTTT.

The chain links TRBV27 to TRBJ2-1; D gene unclear. Germline CDR1 reads MNHEY; CDR2 reads SMNVEV (reference sequence). Trimming took off 0 bases at V and 6 bases at J, with 3 bases between the two ends. The CDR3 is made up of 12 amino acids. CDR3 sequence reads: CASSLSVNEQFF. The CDR3 region has the DNA TGTGCCAGCAGTTTATCCGTCAATGAGCAGTTCTTC.

The chain combines TRBV9 with TRBJ2-7, with 13 bases lining up with TRBD2. J lost 5 bases, V lost 0 bases, and 8 bases had no gene match. The CDR3 is 17 amino acids. Germline V CDR1 and CDR2: SGDLS, YYNGEE. The CDR3 protein is CASSVAAGTSGAHEQYF. The CDR3 DNA reads TGTGCCAGCAGCGTAGCGGCAGGGACTAGCGGGGCCCACGAGCAGTACTTC.

V and J are TRBV14 and TRBJ1-1; D possibly corresponds to TRBD1 (5 bases). Germline CDR1 SGHDN, CDR2 FVKESK. V was clipped by 4 bases and J by 3 bases, with 9 bases between them. This CDR3 has 13 amino acids. The CDR3 region has the DNA TGTGCCAGCAGCCGAGGGGTCGACACTGAAGCTTTCTTT. Protein: CASSRGVDTEAFF. Combining the CDR3 with reference TRBV14 and TRBJ1-1 gives the whole variable domain EAGVTQFPSHSVIEKGQTVTLRCDPISGHDNLYWYRRVMGKEIKFLLHFVKESKQDESGMPNNRFLAERTGGTYSTLKVQPAELEDSGVYFCASSRGVDTEAFFGQGTRLTVV.

There are a few counts of this clone. The genes are TRBV29-1 and TRBJ1-4; 7 nucleotides line up with TRBD1. Germline lookup yields CDR1 SQVTM and CDR2 ANQGSEA. The J segment lost 8 bases and the V segment lost 4 bases, leaving 10 bases of the junction unmatched. The CDR3 totals 14 residues. The CDR3 sequence is CSVGRTGLREKLFF. CDR3 in DNA: TGCAGCGTTGGGAGGACAGGTCTCAGGGAAAAACTGTTTTTT.

This clone was found once. V usage is TRBV19 and J usage is TRBJ2-1; possibly TRBD2 for D (6 bases). Per the germline V gene, CDR1 is LNHDA and CDR2 is SQIVND (reference sequence). This CDR3 is built from 16 residues. Trimming left V 6 bases short and J 0 bases short, with 15 bases between. The CDR3 bases are TGTGCCAGTAGGGGACTTTCGGCAAACTCCTACAATGAGCAGTTCTTC. Translated: CASRGLSANSYNEQFF.

This sequence joins TRBV5-4 and TRBJ2-1; tentatively, D is TRBD1 or TRBD2 (5 bases each). The CDR3 sequence is 13 residues long. Trimming took off 7 bases at V and 8 bases at J, with 16 bases between the two ends. Per the germline V gene, CDR1 is SGHNT and CDR2 is YYREEE (reference sequence). The CDR3 region is CASVERRGDEQFF. The CDR3 nucleotides read TGTGCCAGCGTCGAACGAAGAGGGGATGAGCAGTTCTTC.

This clone was seen a handful of times. The V call is TRBV30, the J call TRBJ1-4, with a weak D call TRBD1 (6 bases). This CDR3 spans 14 amino acids. With 3 bases removed from V and 7 bases from J, the gap between germline ends came to 15 bases. Germline lookup yields CDR1 GTSNPN and CDR2 SVGIG (reference sequence). CDR3 sequence reads: CAWRPTGTGEKLFF. CDR3 sequence (DNA): TGTGCCTGGAGACCTACAGGGACGGGTGAAAAACTGTTTTTT.

The V call is TRBV7-9, the J call TRBJ2-5; possible D gene TRBD1, 6 bases. With the DNA end fitting TRBJ2-7 better, the J assignment may be wrong. Germline CDR1 reads SEHNR; CDR2 reads FQNEAQ (reference sequence). The length of the CDR3 is 15 residues. CDR3: CASSLGGGRSYEQYF. The CDR3 bases are TGTGCCAGCAGCTTAGGTGGGGGCCGCTCCTACGAGCAGTACTTC.